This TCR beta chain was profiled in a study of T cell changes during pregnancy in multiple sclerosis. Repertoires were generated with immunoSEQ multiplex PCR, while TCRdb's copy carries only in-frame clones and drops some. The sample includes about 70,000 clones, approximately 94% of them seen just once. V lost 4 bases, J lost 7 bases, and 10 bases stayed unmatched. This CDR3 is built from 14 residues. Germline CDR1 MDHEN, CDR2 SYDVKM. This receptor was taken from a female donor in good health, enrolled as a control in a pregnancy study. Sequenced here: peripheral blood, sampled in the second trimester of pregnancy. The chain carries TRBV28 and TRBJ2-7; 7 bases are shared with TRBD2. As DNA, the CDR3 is TGTGCCAGCAGTTCCCTTGGGGGGGTGGGGGAGCAGTACTTC. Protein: CASSSLGGVGEQYF.